These 5 T cell receptor beta chains were sequenced from one sample in a study of CD8 T cells in Susac syndrome (dated by TCRdb to about 2019). To prepare the library, the immunoSEQ multiplex PCR assay was applied. RNA was extracted with the RNeasy kit and roughly 0.45 to 1 ug was reverse transcribed using random hexamers. Starting from the raw public reads, TCRdb applied fastp trimming at Q25, assembled clones with MiXCR and retained in-frame beta chains. Here each entry gathers all rows of one CDR3 protein and keeps the most common genes and DNA. Counted in this sample were under 200,000 distinct CDR3 sequences; 91% of them appeared once. The ten largest clones add up to around 0.1% of the sample. Sequenced: CD4+ T cells from PBMCs. These receptors were obtained from a human donor with Susac syndrome.

This chain connects TRBV15 to TRBJ2-3; TRBD2 agrees at 7 bases. V lost 4 bases, J lost 6 bases, and 10 bases stayed unmatched. Per germline, CDR1 LNHNV and CDR2 YYDKDF (reference sequence). CDR3 length: 15 residues. In DNA, the CDR3 is TGTGCCACCAGCAAAACCGGGAGGCTCATCGATACGCAGTATTTT. It is translated as CATSKTGRLIDTQYF.

The genes are TRBV20-1 and TRBJ1-2; D uncertain. Germline CDR1 and CDR2: DFQATT and SNEGSKA (reference sequence). CDR3 length: 13 residues. This CDR3 reads CSASETANYGYTF. CDR3 in DNA: TGCAGCGCGTCCGAGACGGCTAACTATGGCTACACCTTC.

Only a few counts were recorded for this clonotype. V is TRBV11-2 and J is TRBJ2-5; D is perhaps TRBD2 (7 bases). Germline CDR1 SGHAT, CDR2 FQNNGV. The V gene lost 1 base and the J gene lost 3 bases, with 12 bases spanning the gap. The CDR3 is 15 amino acids. DNA of the CDR3: TGTGCCAGCAGCTTAGGAAGGGGGGGAGAAGAGACCCAGTACTTC. It translates to CASSLGRGGEETQYF. The full variable domain, completed using reference TRBV11-2 and TRBJ2-5, is EAGVAQSPRYKIIEKRQSVAFWCNPISGHATLYWYQQILGQGPKLLIQFQNNGVVDDSQLPKDRFSAERLKGVDSTLKIQPAKLEDSAVYLCASSLGRGGEETQYFGPGTRLLVL.

The chain couples TRBV19 to TRBJ1-1, with a weak D call TRBD1 (5 bases). Trimming cost V 3 bases and J 1 base, with 9 bases left between them. This CDR3 is 14 amino acids long. Germline V gene lookup returns CDR1 LNHDA and CDR2 SQIVND (reference sequence). The CDR3 loop reads CASSIGTGNTEAFF. The CDR3 bases are TGTGCCAGTAGTATCGGGACTGGGAACACTGAAGCTTTCTTT.

The count of this clonotype is one. This sequence joins TRBV12-3 or TRBV12-4 and TRBJ1-3, with D unresolved. The CDR3 is made up of 13 amino acids. V lost 10 bases to trimming and J lost 0 bases, with 10 bases between them. The CDR3 sequence is CATHMSSGNTIYF. DNA of the CDR3: TGTGCCACACATATGAGCTCTGGAAACACCATATATTTT.